One and the same sample provided the 9 T cell receptor beta chains below, sequenced in a study of T cells after yellow fever vaccination. Each CDR3 protein gets one entry after TCRdb re-called the 5' RACE reads with MiXCR. Of hundreds of thousands of distinct CDR3 sequences in the sample, roughly 6.1% were seen once. The specimen was PBMCs, collected 5 days after the yellow fever booster vaccination. The receptors originated from a man under 40 who received the YFV17D yellow fever vaccine.

This clonotype was seen ten or more times. V gene TRBV20-1 combines with J gene TRBJ2-7; D gene ambiguous. Looked up from germline, CDR1 is DFQATT and CDR2 is SNEGSKA (reference sequence). Trimming took 1 base from V and 5 from J, leaving 6 bases between them. CDR3 size: 11 residues. This CDR3 is CSARGGNEQYF. In nucleotides, the CDR3 is TGCAGTGCTAGAGGGGGAAACGAGCAGTACTTC.

The chain is built from TRBV5-1 and TRBJ2-5; 7 nucleotides match TRBD2. This CDR3 region has 16 residues. Germline-derived CDR1 and CDR2 are SGHRS and YFSETQ. V dropped 2 bases and J dropped 1; count of bases not matched to a gene: 8. The chain's CDR3 is CASSFLGGSPQETQYF. The CDR3 DNA reads as TGCGCCAGCAGCTTTCTAGGCGGGAGCCCCCAAGAGACCCAGTACTTC.

Ten or more counts support this clonotype. The chain combines TRBV29-1 with TRBJ2-5; D might be TRBD1 or TRBD2, each matching 5 bases. This CDR3 has 15 residues. Germline CDR1 and CDR2: SQVTM and ANQGSEA. The V end lost 1 base, the J end lost 2 bases, and 14 bases lay between the germline ends. The CDR3: CSVEGLWGPQETQYF. The CDR3, as DNA: TGCAGCGTTGAAGGTCTCTGGGGACCTCAAGAGACCCAGTACTTC.

This sequence joins TRBV4-1 and TRBJ2-7, with no clear D. Germline-derived CDR1 and CDR2 are MGHRA and YSYEKL. This CDR3 region has 15 residues. The germline V and J ends were trimmed by 0 bases and 2 bases, with 11 bases remaining between them. CDR3 residues: CASSQDVAIAYEQYF. The CDR3 nucleotides are TGCGCCAGCAGCCAAGACGTGGCGATCGCCTACGAGCAGTACTTC.

This clonotype was seen many times. The chain employs TRBV7-8 and TRBJ2-4; 11 bases map to TRBD2. The CDR3 runs to 19 residues. Germline CDR1 is SGHVS and CDR2 is FQNEAQ. V trimming: 0 bases; J trimming: 9 bases; junction bases outside the gene matches: 16. The CDR3 nucleotides are TGTGCCAGCAGCTTAGCTTCGCGACTAGCGGGAACCCTAAGTGGCATTCAGTACTTC. This codes for CASSLASRLAGTLSGIQYF.

There are a few counts of this clonotype. Here the CDR3 DNA reads TGTGCCAGCAGCGCTGAGTCCGGGTTCTCCTACGAGCAGTACTTC. This sequence encodes CASSAESGFSYEQYF. The chain carries TRBV2 and TRBJ2-7; D gene ambiguous. The V gene's germline CDR1 is SNHLY and CDR2 FYNNEI. V lost 6 bases to trimming and J lost 0 bases, with 15 bases between them. This CDR3 spans 15 amino acids.

The chain employs TRBV20-1 and TRBJ2-1, with TRBD2 identical over 10 bases. The CDR3 length is 16 residues. Losses at the gene ends were 3 bases for V and 7 bases for J; bases not matched to a gene: 12. CDR1 is DFQATT and CDR2 is SNEGSKA in the germline V gene (reference sequence). CDR3 in amino acids: CSASRGSGRARNEQFF. The CDR3 DNA follows: TGCAGTGCTAGCAGGGGGAGCGGGAGGGCCCGGAATGAGCAGTTCTTC.

The rearrangement links TRBV7-2 to TRBJ1-2; D unclear. The germline V gene encodes CDR1 SGHTA and CDR2 FQGNSA. V shed 5 bases and J shed 0 bases, with 16 bases lying between them. The CDR3 runs 16 residues. The CDR3 DNA reads as TGTGCCAGCAGCCCAAGTACCGGGAGACCTAACTATGGCTACACCTTC. It is translated as CASSPSTGRPNYGYTF.

This clonotype was counted between two and nine times. CDR3: CASSPGRGNYEQYF. The CDR3 DNA reads as TGTGCCAGCAGCCCGGGGAGGGGAAACTACGAGCAGTACTTC. V usage is TRBV11-3 and J usage is TRBJ2-7; 7 nucleotides match TRBD2. V lost 5 bases, J lost 3 bases, and 7 bases stayed unmatched. Per the germline V gene, CDR1 is SGHNT and CDR2 is YENEEA. CDR3 length: 14 amino acids.